This section outlines one T cell receptor (beta chain) sequence together with its context. Its antigen remains unknown. Indicated time point: blood 4 weeks post-SBRT, at nephrectomy. The treatment is: 15 Gy SBRT to primary tumor, nephrectomy 4 weeks later. The patient's renal cell carcinoma had clear cell pathology. Sequencing was performed with immunoSEQ multiplex PCR; in TCRdb, only in-frame clones are kept and a portion is missing. Here the sample spans about 78,000 clones, nearly 90% being singletons. The data stem from a study of radiation and T cells in renal cell carcinoma. Study observations and caveats: Baseline intratumoral clonotype presence is unknown without pretreatment biopsies.

Germline loops: CDR1 LNHDA, CDR2 SQIVND (reference sequence). V lost 1 base, J lost 7 bases, and 11 bases lay in between. The CDR3 consists of 15 residues. Sequences were derived from blood, sampled from a patient whose treatment included radiotherapy and nephrectomy. The receptor's source is a woman in her 70s with renal cell carcinoma. The genes are TRBV19 and TRBJ1-6; D is unresolved. The CDR3 sequence is CASSIARGVNSPLHF. The DNA for the CDR3 is TGTGCCAGTAGTATAGCTCGCGGGGTCAATTCACCCCTCCACTTT.